A selection of T cell receptor beta chains follows, all from one sample in a study of post-analysis software for immune sequencing data. TCRdb reprocessed the PCR reads via MiXCR and lists one record per CDR3 protein. The table includes hundreds of thousands of distinct CDR3 sequences, roughly 35% detected once. The sample taken for sequencing was blood. The receptors come from a girl under 18 with multiple sclerosis. Both conserved end residues are part of each CDR3. The order of the fields is D gene, V gene, J gene, clone size, CDR3 DNA, CDR3 protein. D genes are given only for firm matches. Clone size appears in some rows only: once, few, many, or a class for an expanded clone.

>-|TRBV20-1|TRBJ2-4|-
TGCAGTGCTAGAGATCCCCAGGGGTCCAAAAACATTCAGTACTTC
CSARDPQGSKNIQYF
>-|TRBV7-2|TRBJ2-3|many
TGTGCCAGCAGTCCTAGGAGGGATACGCAGTATTTT
CASSPRRDTQYF
>TRBD1|TRBV6-2/TRBV6-3|TRBJ2-1|-
TGTGCCAGCAGTTACTTGGCGGGACAGGGGGTTGAGCAGTTCTTC
CASSYLAGQGVEQFF
>TRBD1|TRBV20-1|TRBJ1-5|few
TGCAGTGCCAGCGACAGGGCCAGCAATCAGCCCCAGCATTTT
CSASDRASNQPQHF
>TRBD1|TRBV30|TRBJ1-1|-
TGTGCCTGGAGTGTAGACAGGGATGCTTTCTTT
CAWSVDRDAFF
>-|TRBV5-1|TRBJ1-1|once
TGCGCCAGCAGCGACCTACAGGGTTACACTGAAGCTTTCTTT
CASSDLQGYTEAFF
>TRBD2|TRBV15|TRBJ2-5|few
TGTGCCACCAGCAGAGATAGAGGGACTACAGAGACCCAGTACTTC
CATSRDRGTTETQYF
>-|TRBV4-3|TRBJ2-7|-
TGCGCCAGCAGCCAACGACAGGGAGGACGCTGCGAGCAGTACTTC
CASSQRQGGRCEQYF
>-|TRBV3-1|TRBJ2-1|-
TGTGCCAGCAGCCCGGGGTACAACAATGAGCAGTTCTTC
CASSPGYNNEQFF
>-|TRBV6-5|TRBJ2-5|few
TGTGCCAGCAGTTACTCGCACGGGGGTCAGGAGACCCAGTACTTC
CASSYSHGGQETQYF
>-|TRBV9|TRBJ2-3|-
TGTGCCAGCAGCGCCCATGTGAGCACAGATACGCAGTATTTT
CASSAHVSTDTQYF
>-|TRBV12-3/TRBV12-4|TRBJ2-7|-
TGTGCCAGCAGCCAGGACAGTGGGGGATCCTACGAGCAGTACTTC
CASSQDSGGSYEQYF
>TRBD2|TRBV20-1|TRBJ2-7|-
TGCAGTGCTAGGTTGGGACTAGCGGGGGGTCACGAGCAGTACTTC
CSARLGLAGGHEQYF
>TRBD1|TRBV27|TRBJ2-2|few
TGTGCCAGCAGTCTCGGGGACAGGCTTATGAACACCGGGGAGCTGTTTTTT
CASSLGDRLMNTGELFF
>-|TRBV4-1|TRBJ2-3|-
TGCGCCAGCAGCCAAGAGGCTTTCACAGATACGCAGTATTTT
CASSQEAFTDTQYF
>-|TRBV7-9|TRBJ1-1|-
TGTGCCAGCAGCCCAGACCAGGGAATGGGCACTGAAGCTTTCTTT
CASSPDQGMGTEAFF
>-|TRBV7-8|TRBJ2-1|-
TGTGCCAGCAGTTTAAGCAGCCAATTCAACATTGTTAGGCAGTTCTTC
CASSLSSQFNIVRQFF
>-|TRBV4-2|TRBJ2-3|-
TGTGCCGGCAGCCAAGCCCTTCGGGGCACAGATACGCAGTATTTT
CAGSQALRGTDTQYF
>-|TRBV6-1|TRBJ2-3|few
TGTGCCAGCAGTGAAATAGGGGACACAGATACGCAGTATTTT
CASSEIGDTDTQYF
>-|TRBV7-3|TRBJ1-1|-
TGTGCCAGCAGCTTAACGGGAGGGTGCACTGAAGCTTTCTTT
CASSLTGGCTEAFF
>TRBD2|TRBV10-3|TRBJ2-1|-
TGTGCCATCAGTGAGGGACTAGCGGGGGCCACCAATGAGCAGTTCTTC
CAISEGLAGATNEQFF
>-|TRBV12-3/TRBV12-4|TRBJ2-3|-
TGTGCCAGCAGCCGAACCAGCGGGCGGAGCACAGATACGCAGTATTTT
CASSRTSGRSTDTQYF
>-|TRBV20-1|TRBJ1-5|-
TGCAGTGCAGCACCCGACAGCTATAGCAATCAGCCCCAGCATTTT
CSAAPDSYSNQPQHF
>TRBD1|TRBV18|TRBJ1-1|-
TGTGCCAGCTCACCCTTAATACTACAGGGGCGGTACACTGAAGCTTTCTTT
CASSPLILQGRYTEAFF
>-|TRBV3-1|TRBJ1-1|-
TGTGCCAGCAGTACGCTCGGGAAGAACACTGAAGCTTTCTTT
CASSTLGKNTEAFF
>TRBD1|TRBV6-2/TRBV6-3|TRBJ2-1|many
TGTGCCAGCAGTTACTCCACCGGACAGGGGGCAAATGAGCAGTTCTTC
CASSYSTGQGANEQFF
>-|TRBV5-1|TRBJ1-1|once
TGCGCCAGCAGCTCTATGGCTAACACTGAAGCTTTCTTT
CASSSMANTEAFF
>-|TRBV27|TRBJ1-6|-
TGTGCCAGCCGTGGGGGGGGTGGTTCACCCCTCCACTTT
CASRGGGGSPLHF
>-|TRBV27|TRBJ2-7|few
TGTGCCAGCAGCTTAGGGTGGTCCTACGAGCAGTACTTC
CASSLGWSYEQYF
>-|TRBV20-1|TRBJ2-7|-
TGCAGTGCTAGAGCCCCTATGGGGCCCTCCTACGAGCAGTACTTC
CSARAPMGPSYEQYF
>-|TRBV5-1|TRBJ1-1|-
TGCGCCAGCAGCTGGGTGGGTTACACTGAAGCTTTCTTT
CASSWVGYTEAFF
>-|TRBV15|TRBJ2-7|-
TGTGCCACCAGCAGCCCAGGTGGCGGGCCCTACGAGCAGTACTTC
CATSSPGGGPYEQYF
>-|TRBV19|TRBJ1-2|-
TGTGCCAGTAGTATTGGGGACTATGGCTACACCTTC
CASSIGDYGYTF